The 20 T cell receptor beta chains below all came from one sample that was sequenced in a study of T cell repertoires in cytomegalovirus infection. Using its own MiXCR run on the reads, TCRdb lists one record per CDR3 protein. Among around 490,000 distinct CDR3 sequences, about 25% were seen once, and the ten largest hold around 14%. Material for sequencing was PBMCs. The receptors come from a human donor in good health (CMV status not recorded). Some clones in this sample may be carry-over from other donors' samples.

The rearrangement uses TRBV24-1 and TRBJ2-1; 8 bases are a match to TRBD2. The CDR3 loop spans 16 amino acids. Per the germline V gene, CDR1 is KGHDR and CDR2 is SFDVKD. V shed 5 bases and J 5 bases; nucleotides not matched to a gene: 10. CDR3 nucleotide sequence: TGTGCCACCAGTGGCCCCGGAGTAGCGGGACACAATGAGCAGTTCTTC. Translated, it gives CATSGPGVAGHNEQFF.

V usage is TRBV19 and J usage is TRBJ1-6, with D maybe TRBD1 (5 bases). Trimming took off 5 bases at V and 9 bases at J, with 14 bases between the two ends. The CDR3 loop spans 14 amino acids. Germline values: CDR1 LNHDA, CDR2 SQIVND (reference sequence). The CDR3 spells CASSWDGYASPLHF. The CDR3, as DNA: TGTGCCAGTAGTTGGGACGGCTATGCTTCACCCCTCCACTTT.

This clonotype has a count of ten or more. The V gene is TRBV7-2, the J gene TRBJ2-3; no definite D call. With 1 base removed from V and 4 bases from J, the gap between germline ends came to 12 bases. The germline V gene has CDR1 SGHTA and CDR2 FQGNSA. The CDR3 length is 15 residues. This CDR3 is CASSLVGSVADTQYF. The CDR3 nucleotides are TGTGCCAGCAGCTTAGTAGGGTCTGTGGCAGATACGCAGTATTTT.

In DNA form, the CDR3 reads TGCGCCAGCAGCCAAGGCAATTTGGAGACCCAGTACTTC. The encoded protein is CASSQGNLETQYF. The chain uses TRBV4-1 and TRBJ2-5; no clear D. The germline V gene encodes CDR1 MGHRA and CDR2 YSYEKL. The CDR3 is 13 residues long. V dropped 1 base and J dropped 5 bases, with 8 bases sitting between them.

The gene calls are TRBV10-3 and TRBJ2-1; 10 nucleotides match TRBD2. Germline CDR1 and CDR2: ENHRY and SYGVKD. This CDR3 spans 16 amino acids. V shed 3 bases, J shed 5 bases, and the junction held 7 bases outside the gene matches. The CDR3 DNA sequence: TGTGCCATCAGTGATAGTAGCGGGAGGAACCACAATGAGCAGTTCTTC. Protein product: CAISDSSGRNHNEQFF.

At least ten counts were recorded for this clonotype. The chain couples TRBV10-2 to TRBJ2-7, with a possible D match to TRBD1 (5 bases). Germline V lookup: CDR1 WSHSY, CDR2 SAAADI. CDR3 length: 13 residues. V lost 7 bases, J lost 2 bases, and 12 bases lay in between. The CDR3 DNA reads TGCGCCAGCATGAGACAGAATACCTACGAGCAGTACTTC. Amino acid sequence: CASMRQNTYEQYF.

As regards this clonotype: A much bigger clone sits one base away, suggesting this may be a read error. V is TRBV7-2 and J is TRBJ2-1; 8 nucleotides align to TRBD1. V was clipped by 0 bases and J by 9 bases; unmatched bases: 7. CDR1 and CDR2 from the germline V gene are SGHTA and FQGNSA. The CDR3 consists of 15 residues. For the CDR3, the DNA is TGTGCCAGCAGCTTAGCGCAGGGGGCCAGGATTGAGCAGTTCTTC. Its translation is CASSLAQGARIEQFF.

The table lists this clonotype with a few counts. J is TRBJ1-1 and V is TRBV6-2 or TRBV6-3; possible D gene TRBD1, 6 bases. This CDR3 has 16 amino acids. Trimming left V 7 bases short and J 10 bases short, with 28 bases between. Germline lookup yields CDR1 MNHEY and CDR2 SVGEGT. The DNA for the CDR3 is TGTGCCAGCACTCGATCCGGGGGCGCGATAGAAGGCCGAGCTTTCTTT. It translates to CASTRSGGAIEGRAFF.

The CDR3 DNA reads TGTGCCAGCAGCTTACGGGACAGGGGGCTCGACGAGCAGTACTTC. Amino acid sequence: CASSLRDRGLDEQYF. This chain connects TRBV7-9 to TRBJ2-7; TRBD1 aligns across 12 bases. This CDR3 has 15 amino acids. J gave up 5 bases and V 2 bases, and 4 bases lay outside the gene matches. Germline lookup yields CDR1 SEHNR and CDR2 FQNEAQ (reference sequence).

Concerning this clonotype: This may be a read error: a much more frequent sequence differs by one nucleotide. The chain combines TRBV7-2 with TRBJ2-2, with D possibly being TRBD2 (6 bases). The germline CDR1 and CDR2 sequences are SGHTA and FQGNSA. CDR3 length: 13 residues. The V and J ends lost 2 bases and 6 bases respectively, with 7 bases between them. CDR3 in DNA: TGTGCCAGCAGCTTATGGGAGGCCGGGGAGCTGTTTTTT. It is translated as CASSLWEAGELFF.

The chain carries TRBV15 and TRBJ2-1, with 12 bases fitting TRBD2. This CDR3 contains 18 residues. The germline CDR1 and CDR2 sequences are LNHNV and YYDKDF (reference sequence). V was clipped by 5 bases and J by 8 bases; unmatched bases: 16. CDR3 sequence (DNA): TGTGCCACCAGCGCCCGAGGACTAGCGGGAATGGAGTGGTATGAGCAGTTCTTC. Translated: CATSARGLAGMEWYEQFF.

V gene TRBV20-1 combines with J gene TRBJ2-5, with D perhaps TRBD2 (6 bases). Germline V gene lookup returns CDR1 DFQATT and CDR2 SNEGSKA (reference sequence). The CDR3 sequence is 15 residues long. V lost 5 bases and J lost 5, with 21 bases in between. The CDR3 DNA reads as TGCAGTGCTTCCCTCTGGGACTTGAATGGGGAGACCCAGTACTTC. It translates to CSASLWDLNGETQYF.

The chain is built from TRBV29-1 and TRBJ2-7; the match to TRBD1 covers 7 bases. The germline V gene encodes CDR1 SQVTM and CDR2 ANQGSEA. V was pared by 6 bases and J by 4 bases, with 9 bases of the junction left unmatched. This CDR3 has 13 residues. The CDR3 here is CSVGTDRSYEQYF. The CDR3 nucleotides are TGCAGCGTCGGTACGGACAGGTCATACGAGCAGTACTTC.

This clonotype was observed at least ten times. The chain links TRBV30 to TRBJ1-3; TRBD1 matches at 8 bases. The germline CDR1 and CDR2 sequences are GTSNPN and SVGIG (reference sequence). V gave up 0 bases and J gave up 2 bases; unmatched junction bases: 0. This CDR3 is 14 amino acids long. The CDR3: CAWSVRGPGNTIYF. For the CDR3, the DNA is TGTGCCTGGAGTGTCAGGGGGCCTGGAAACACCATATATTTT.

V usage is TRBV6-2 or TRBV6-3 and J usage is TRBJ2-5, with D perhaps matching TRBD1 (6 bases). V was cut by 5 bases and J by 5 bases, with 9 bases left in between. This CDR3 is built from 12 residues. CDR1 is MNHEY, CDR2 SVGEGT, per germline. CDR3: CASSNRVETQYF. Written as DNA, the CDR3 is TGTGCCAGCAGTAACAGGGTGGAGACCCAGTACTTC.

This clonotype was seen at least ten times. The gene calls are TRBV7-2 and TRBJ1-3; a possible D gene is TRBD1 (5 bases). V was shortened by 8 bases and J by 1 base, with 9 bases between the two germline ends. CDR1 is SGHTA and CDR2 is FQGNSA in the germline V gene. The length of the CDR3 is 13 residues. DNA of the CDR3: TGTGCCAGCCAGCGGGGGTCTGGAAACACCATATATTTT. This encodes CASQRGSGNTIYF.

This chain connects TRBV12-3 or TRBV12-4 to TRBJ1-1, with 7 nucleotides matching TRBD1. The CDR3 is made up of 16 amino acids. Trimming removed 7 bases from V and 1 base from J; junction bases left unmatched: 12. The CDR3 nucleotides read TGTGCCAGCACGACCCCCACACACAGGGGGAACACTGAAGCTTTCTTT. This gives the protein CASTTPTHRGNTEAFF.

This clonotype showed up many times. The rearrangement links TRBV7-2 to TRBJ2-1; TRBD2 aligns across 10 bases. V lost 3 bases and J lost 3; bases outside the gene matches: 2. Germline CDR1 SGHTA, CDR2 FQGNSA. This CDR3 is 15 amino acids long. The DNA for the CDR3 is TGTGCCAGCAGCTTCGGGACTAGCGTCTACAATGAGCAGTTCTTC. Encoded protein: CASSFGTSVYNEQFF.

About this clonotype itself: A much more abundant neighbour one base away suggests this may be a read error. The chain has TRBV7-6 and TRBJ2-5; a possible D gene is TRBD1 (5 bases). The CDR3 covers 14 residues. CDR1 is SGHVS and CDR2 is FNYEAQ in the germline V gene. DNA of the CDR3: TGTGCCAGCAGCTTAAGGGCAGGGCAAGAGACCCATTACTTC. Translating it yields CASSLRAGQETHYF.

This clonotype was recorded a few times. CDR3 DNA: TGTGCCAGCAGGGGACTTTACAAGGTCGTGAACACTGAAGCTTTCTTT. Protein: CASRGLYKVVNTEAFF. This rearrangement joins TRBV6-1 to TRBJ1-1; tentatively, D is TRBD1 (5 bases). This CDR3 contains 16 residues. From germline, CDR1 is MNHNS and CDR2 SASEGT. V lost 6 bases to trimming and J lost 0 bases, with 17 bases between them.